This entry lists 28 T cell receptor beta chains sequenced from one sample in a study of Ad26.COV2.S vaccination and SARS-CoV-2 variants. The sample's treatment: roughly 19 received Ad26.COV2.S at low or high dose, single or two shots; roughly 5 received placebo; per-sample allocation not given. The study sampled participants on day 63 after the first vaccine or placebo injection. The table came from immunoSEQ multiplex PCR; TCRdb's copy has only in-frame clones and leaves some out. The data contain about 320,000 clones, 85% to 90% of them singletons. The material sequenced was peripheral blood, taken in a trial of Ad26.COV2.S vaccine versus placebo. These receptors all stem from a person aged 18 to 65 who received the Ad26.COV2.S COVID-19 vaccine or a placebo.

This chain links TRBV2 with TRBJ2-3; 7 nucleotides match TRBD1. V lost 5 bases, J lost 0 bases, and 5 bases stayed unmatched. CDR3 length: 15 amino acids. Looked up from germline, CDR1 is SNHLY and CDR2 is FYNNEI. CDR3 coding DNA: TGTGCCAGCAGTAACAGGGGTCTTAGCACAGATACGCAGTATTTT. Protein: CASSNRGLSTDTQYF.

This clone was found a few times. The chain couples TRBV2 to TRBJ1-1; tentatively, D is TRBD1 (5 bases). CDR1 is SNHLY and CDR2 is FYNNEI in the germline V gene. The CDR3 covers 11 residues. V was cut by 2 bases and J by 10 bases, with 8 bases left in between. This chain's CDR3 is CASSERGGAFF. CDR3 coding DNA: TGTGCCAGCAGTGAACGGGGCGGAGCTTTCTTT.

The CDR3 region is CASSVDQASNQPQHF. DNA of the CDR3: TGCGCCAGCAGCGTGGACCAGGCTTCCAATCAGCCCCAGCATTTT. The genes are TRBV5-1 and TRBJ1-5, with D unresolved. The CDR3 sequence is 15 residues long. V gave up 4 bases and J gave up 3 bases, with 14 bases separating them. Per the germline V gene, CDR1 is SGHRS and CDR2 is YFSETQ.

This rearrangement joins TRBV7-6 to TRBJ2-7; D may be TRBD2 (5 bases). The germline V gene has CDR1 SGHVS and CDR2 FNYEAQ. The V gene lost 1 base and the J gene lost 0 bases, with 13 bases spanning the gap. The CDR3 length is 16 residues. CDR3 sequence: CASSLGVGRRSYEQYF. CDR3 bases: TGTGCCAGCAGCTTAGGGGTTGGGAGACGCTCCTACGAGCAGTACTTC. Based on the CDR3 plus reference TRBV7-6 and TRBJ2-7, the full variable domain is GAGVSQSPRYKVTKRGQDVALRCDPISGHVSLYWYRQALGQGPEFLTYFNYEAQQDKSGLPNDRFSAERPEGSISTLTIQRTEQRDSAMYRCASSLGVGRRSYEQYFGPGTRLTVT.

The V gene is TRBV19, the J gene TRBJ1-2; 8 nucleotides match TRBD1. Losses at the gene ends were 4 bases for V and 3 bases for J; bases not matched to a gene: 4. The CDR3 is made up of 14 amino acids. In germline, CDR1 is LNHDA, CDR2 SQIVND (reference sequence). This chain's CDR3 is CASSTTGADYGYTF. In nucleotides, the CDR3 is TGTGCCAGTAGTACGACAGGGGCGGACTATGGCTACACCTTC.

The chain links TRBV11-2 to TRBJ1-4; D ambiguous. The CDR3 runs to 15 residues. CDR1 and CDR2 (germline): SGHAT, FQNNGV. V dropped 5 bases and J dropped 0 bases, with 10 bases sitting between them. CDR3 amino acids: CASSRTGATNEKLFF. The DNA for the CDR3 is TGTGCCAGCAGCCGCACTGGGGCAACTAATGAAAAACTGTTTTTT. Looking up the rest from reference TRBV11-2 and TRBJ1-4 gives the full variable domain: EAGVAQSPRYKIIEKRQSVAFWCNPISGHATLYWYQQILGQGPKLLIQFQNNGVVDDSQLPKDRFSAERLKGVDSTLKIQPAKLEDSAVYLCASSRTGATNEKLFFGSGTQLSVL.

The chain employs TRBV6-5 and TRBJ2-5; 12 bases are shared with TRBD2. There are 15 residues in the CDR3. V gave up 5 bases and J gave up 4 bases; unmatched junction bases: 5. Germline V gene lookup returns CDR1 MNHEY and CDR2 SVGAGI. The chain's CDR3 is CASSTPGLAGETQYF. Here the CDR3 DNA reads TGTGCCAGCAGTACCCCGGGACTAGCGGGAGAGACCCAGTACTTC.

The chain is built from TRBV6-2 or TRBV6-3 and TRBJ1-1, with D unclear. The CDR3 is made up of 14 amino acids. CDR1 and CDR2 (germline): MNHEY, SVGEGT. Trimming took 3 bases from V and 0 from J, leaving 8 bases between them. CDR3 coding DNA: TGTGCCAGCAGTTATTACGGCTTGAACACTGAAGCTTTCTTT. It translates to CASSYYGLNTEAFF.

The chain couples TRBV7-9 to TRBJ1-4, with 7 positions matching TRBD1. The V gene's germline CDR1 is SEHNR and CDR2 FQNEAQ (reference sequence). The CDR3 has 14 residues. J lost 4 bases, V lost 5 bases, and 4 bases had no gene match. CDR3 residues: CASSPGQLNEKLFF. In nucleotides, the CDR3 is TGTGCCAGCAGCCCGGGACAGCTTAATGAAAAACTGTTTTTT.

The V call is TRBV18, the J call TRBJ2-7; 11 positions agree with TRBD2. Losses at the gene ends were 0 bases for V and 2 bases for J; bases not matched to a gene: 6. Per germline, CDR1 KGHSH and CDR2 LQKENI. The CDR3 sequence is 17 residues long. As DNA, the CDR3 is TGTGCCAGCTCACCACCGGGTTCTAGCGGGGGGACCTACGAGCAGTACTTC. This sequence encodes CASSPPGSSGGTYEQYF.

The V gene is TRBV5-1, the J gene TRBJ2-3, with 10 bases that match TRBD1. Per germline, CDR1 SGHRS and CDR2 YFSETQ. J gave up 6 bases and V 4 bases, and 11 bases lay outside the gene matches. The CDR3 length is 16 residues. The DNA of the CDR3 is TGCGCCAGCAGCGAACTCGGGGACAGGGGTTCGGATACGCAGTATTTT. This gives the protein CASSELGDRGSDTQYF.

This clone was observed a handful of times. V and J are TRBV5-1 and TRBJ1-3; D unresolved. The CDR3 length is 14 residues. The ends were cut back, 2 bases at V and 8 bases at J, with 14 bases in the middle. In germline, CDR1 is SGHRS, CDR2 YFSETQ. In DNA, the CDR3 is TGCGCCAGCAGCTTTAGCCGCACAGAGGACACCATATATTTT. Its protein is CASSFSRTEDTIYF.

V is TRBV7-2 and J is TRBJ1-1; 7 bases line up with TRBD1. The CDR3 runs 16 residues. V gave up 3 bases and J gave up 0 bases; unmatched junction bases: 7. Germline loops: CDR1 SGHTA, CDR2 FQGNSA. The CDR3 DNA follows: TGTGCCAGCAGCTTTCAGGCAGGGGGTCTGAACACTGAAGCTTTCTTT. Translating it yields CASSFQAGGLNTEAFF.

The V gene is TRBV18, the J gene TRBJ1-2, with 9 bases matching TRBD1. The CDR3 runs 12 residues. The V gene's germline CDR1 is KGHSH and CDR2 LQKENI. The junction had 1 base not matched to a gene; V was cut back by 6 bases and J by 5 bases. Here the CDR3 DNA reads TGTGCCAGCTCGGGACAGGGTTATGGCTACACCTTC. Translated, it gives CASSGQGYGYTF.

The chain recombines TRBV4-2 with TRBJ2-7, with a tentative D call TRBD2 (6 bases). V gave up 4 bases and J gave up 2 bases, with 12 bases separating them. This CDR3 region has 14 residues. CDR1 and CDR2 from the germline V gene are LGHNA and YNFKEQ. The chain's CDR3 is CASSPTGGPYEQYF. The CDR3 DNA follows: TGTGCCAGCAGCCCTACAGGAGGGCCCTACGAGCAGTACTTC.

The rearrangement links TRBV9 to TRBJ2-5; D not certain. Trimming removed 0 bases at V and 1 base at J, with 7 bases between. The CDR3 is made up of 14 amino acids. CDR1 SGDLS and CDR2 YYNGEE come from the germline V gene. CDR3 in DNA: TGTGCCAGCAGCGTAGGAGGTTTCCAAGAGACCCAGTACTTC. This translates into CASSVGGFQETQYF.

V is TRBV7-2 and J is TRBJ2-3; no firm D call. The CDR3 covers 15 residues. Per germline, CDR1 SGHTA and CDR2 FQGNSA. The V end lost 0 bases, the J end lost 0 bases, and 7 bases lay between the germline ends. The CDR3, as DNA: TGTGCCAGCAGCTTAGCGGGCTCTAGCACAGATACGCAGTATTTT. This sequence encodes CASSLAGSSTDTQYF.

The CDR3 coding sequence is TGCGCCAGCAGCCCGCGGGGGAGGGCCAGCGGGGAGACCCAGTACTTC. Residues: CASSPRGRASGETQYF. This rearrangement joins TRBV5-1 to TRBJ2-5; TRBD2 agrees at 7 bases. Germline CDR1 reads SGHRS; CDR2 reads YFSETQ. V lost 4 bases to trimming and J lost 5 bases; unmatched junction nucleotides: 14. The CDR3 has 16 residues. The full variable domain, its missing parts supplied by reference TRBV5-1 and TRBJ2-5, is KAGVTQTPRYLIKTRGQQVTLSCSPISGHRSVSWYQQTPGQGLQFLFEYFSETQRNKGNFPGRFSGRQFSNSRSEMNVSTLELGDSALYLCASSPRGRASGETQYFGPGTRLLVL.

The J gene is TRBJ1-1, the V gene TRBV4-1; D is undetermined. The CDR3 is 15 amino acids. The germline CDR1 and CDR2 sequences are MGHRA and YSYEKL. Deletions cut 0 bases from V and 0 bases from J, with 8 bases between. CDR3 residues: CASSQESALNTEAFF. CDR3 in DNA: TGCGCCAGCAGCCAAGAGTCAGCCTTGAACACTGAAGCTTTCTTT.

CDR3 sequence reads: CASTRGGAEETQYF. CDR3 nucleotides: TGTGCCAGCACCCGAGGGGGGGCTGAAGAGACCCAGTACTTC. The rearrangement uses TRBV2 and TRBJ2-5; tentatively, D is TRBD2 (7 bases). The CDR3 spans 14 residues. Germline CDR1 reads SNHLY; CDR2 reads FYNNEI. The V gene lost 7 bases and the J gene lost 3 bases, with 15 bases spanning the gap.

The V gene is TRBV30, the J gene TRBJ1-1; no firm D call. The CDR3 consists of 12 residues. Deletions cut 4 bases from V and 0 bases from J, with 6 bases between. Germline loops: CDR1 GTSNPN, CDR2 SVGIG (reference sequence). The CDR3: CAWTQLNTEAFF. The CDR3 nucleotides read TGTGCCTGGACCCAGTTGAACACTGAAGCTTTCTTT.

V is TRBV11-2 and J is TRBJ2-5; a weak D match, TRBD1 (6 bases). This CDR3 contains 15 residues. Deletions cut 4 bases from V and 2 bases from J, with 14 bases between. The germline V gene encodes CDR1 SGHAT and CDR2 FQNNGV. CDR3 sequence: CASSWSQGPQETQYF. CDR3 in DNA: TGTGCCAGCAGCTGGTCCCAGGGGCCTCAAGAGACCCAGTACTTC.

V is TRBV11-2 and J is TRBJ1-5; D is undetermined. This CDR3 comprises 13 residues. Trimming stripped 1 base from V and 4 bases from J, with 5 bases between. The germline V gene encodes CDR1 SGHAT and CDR2 FQNNGV. The chain's CDR3 is CASSLVVNQPQHF. The CDR3 region has the DNA TGTGCCAGCAGCTTAGTTGTTAATCAGCCCCAGCATTTT.

The chain joins TRBV3-1 (or the pseudogene TRBV3-2) to TRBJ2-7; tentative D call: TRBD1 (6 bases). Germline CDR1 reads LGHDT; CDR2 reads YNNKEL (reference sequence). The CDR3 totals 14 residues. V gave up 4 bases and J gave up 3 bases, with 13 bases separating them. CDR3 DNA sequence: TGTGCCAGCAGCCTACAGGGCGGGCTCTACGAGCAGTACTTC. As protein: CASSLQGGLYEQYF.

This clone has just one count. The V gene is TRBV7-5, the J gene TRBJ2-5; TRBD2 is the table's D call, not checked against the DNA. TRBV7-5 is a listed pseudogene. This CDR3 has 15 residues. This chain's CDR3 is CVRSAGVIGRETQYF. The CDR3 DNA follows: TGTGTCAGAAGCGCGGGCGTGATTGGTCGGGAGACCCAGTACTTC.

A single count supports this clone. The chain links TRBV12-5 to TRBJ1-1; D might be TRBD1 (5 bases). CDR1 and CDR2 from the germline V gene are LGHNT and FRNRAP. V lost 6 bases, J lost 1 base, and 18 bases lay in between. The CDR3 has 16 amino acids. CDR3 in amino acids: CASGSIDSPSNTEAFF. The CDR3 coding sequence is TGTGCTAGTGGCTCCATCGACAGCCCATCGAACACTGAAGCTTTCTTT.

The V gene is TRBV3-1 (or the pseudogene TRBV3-2), the J gene TRBJ1-1; D gene ambiguous. The ends were cut back, 1 base at V and 2 bases at J, with 8 bases in the middle. The CDR3 is 14 amino acids. Germline CDR1 reads LGHDT; CDR2 reads YNNKEL (reference sequence). The CDR3 is CASSQGSLNTEAFF. CDR3 DNA sequence: TGTGCCAGCAGCCAAGGTTCCCTAAACACTGAAGCTTTCTTT.

The chain recombines TRBV2 with TRBJ1-6; the D is unclear. Germline loops: CDR1 SNHLY, CDR2 FYNNEI. V dropped 8 bases and J dropped 7 bases, with 21 bases sitting between them. The CDR3 is 16 residues long. The CDR3 DNA reads TGTGCCAGCGGCCCGTGGGGTGTAGGAAAGAATTCACCCCTCCACTTT. Protein sequence: CASGPWGVGKNSPLHF.